The 19 T cell receptor beta chains below come from one sample, sequenced in a study of shared clonotypes between healthy human individuals. Profiled with immunoSEQ multiplex PCR; TCRdb holds only in-frame clones, not every one. Here the sample spans 450,000 to 500,000 clones, 76% being singletons. Sequenced material: PBMCs. These receptors were collected from a woman in her 40s in good health. Some clones in this sample may be carry-over from other donors' samples.

The CDR3: CASSSGTGYYGYTF. The DNA of the CDR3 is TGTGCCAGCAGTTCCGGGACAGGGTACTATGGCTACACCTTC. The chain carries TRBV6-5 and TRBJ1-2, with 9 bases matching TRBD1. The germline V gene encodes CDR1 MNHEY and CDR2 SVGAGI. With V trimmed by 4 bases and J by 3 bases, 3 bases remained unmatched. This CDR3 spans 14 amino acids.

The rearrangement uses TRBV2 and TRBJ1-4; no clear D. The V gene lost 5 bases and the J gene lost 0 bases, with 7 bases spanning the gap. Germline CDR1 is SNHLY and CDR2 is FYNNEI. This CDR3 has 14 amino acids. This CDR3 reads CASSSLATNEKLFF. Written as DNA, the CDR3 is TGTGCCAGCAGTTCCCTCGCAACTAATGAAAAACTGTTTTTT. Looking up the rest from reference TRBV2 and TRBJ1-4 gives the full variable domain: EPEVTQTPSHQVTQMGQEVILRCVPISNHLYFYWYRQILGQKVEFLVSFYNNEISEKSEIFDDQFSVERPDGSNFTLKIRSTKLEDSAMYFCASSSLATNEKLFFGSGTQLSVL.

The chain combines TRBV7-8 with TRBJ2-7, with D perhaps TRBD1 (6 bases). The CDR3 is made up of 16 amino acids. V was cut by 5 bases and J by 5 bases, with 22 bases left in between. CDR1 and CDR2 (germline): SGHVS, FQNEAQ. The CDR3 DNA follows: TGTGCCAGCAGCCCTAGAACAGGGTATCTGTGGGACGAGCAGTACTTC. As protein: CASSPRTGYLWDEQYF.

The genes are TRBV6-5 and TRBJ2-7; D may be TRBD2 (5 bases). The CDR3 has 15 residues. CDR1 and CDR2 (germline): MNHEY, SVGAGI. Trimming left V 4 bases short and J 0 bases short, with 13 bases between. The CDR3 DNA reads as TGTGCCAGCAGTTTAGCGCGACGATTCTCCTACGAGCAGTACTTC. Protein product: CASSLARRFSYEQYF.

The chain couples TRBV27 to TRBJ2-2; 9 bases agree with TRBD1. The length of the CDR3 is 15 residues. V lost 5 bases, J lost 6 bases, and 7 bases stayed unmatched. The V gene's germline CDR1 is MNHEY and CDR2 SMNVEV (reference sequence). Here the CDR3 DNA reads TGTGCCAGCAGTCCAGGACAGGGGTTTGCCGGGGAGCTGTTTTTT. Amino acid sequence: CASSPGQGFAGELFF.

For this clone: A far larger clone is off by one base, so a read error is likely. The chain has TRBV7-2 and TRBJ1-1, with D perhaps TRBD1 (6 bases). The CDR3 length is 13 residues. Germline V CDR1 and CDR2: SGHTA, FQGNSA. The V gene lost 6 bases and the J gene lost 1 base, with 9 bases spanning the gap. CDR3 sequence (DNA): TGTGCCAGCAGACCCAGGGGGAACACTGAAGCTTTCTTT. Protein: CASRPRGNTEAFF. Full variable domain (remainder filled in from reference TRBV7-2 and TRBJ1-1): GAGVSQSPSNKVTEKGKDVELRCDPISGHTALYWYRQSLGQGLEFLIYFQGNSAPDKSGLPSDRFSAERTGGSVSTLTIQRTQQEDSAVYLCASRPRGNTEAFFGQGTRLTVV.

The J gene is TRBJ1-1, the V gene TRBV18; tentative D call: TRBD1 (6 bases). V lost 1 base and J 6 bases, leaving 21 bases between the germline ends. Per germline, CDR1 KGHSH and CDR2 LQKENI. This CDR3 is 17 amino acids long. CDR3 nucleotides: TGTGCCAGCTCACCACACCCCCCGGACAGCGGTAGTCCTGAAGCTTTCTTT. This sequence encodes CASSPHPPDSGSPEAFF.

DNA of the CDR3: TGTGCCAGCAGCTTAGCCCAGGGGAACAGAGAAAAACTGTTTTTT. Protein: CASSLAQGNREKLFF. This rearrangement joins TRBV7-2 to TRBJ1-4, with a weak D call TRBD1 (6 bases). V was pared by 0 bases and J by 8 bases, with 13 bases between. The CDR3 spans 15 residues. CDR1 and CDR2 (germline): SGHTA, FQGNSA.

V and J are TRBV21-1 and TRBJ1-1. TRBV21-1 is given as a pseudogene. The CDR3 has 18 residues. CDR3 sequence reads: CASSKVLHFGGSNTEAFF. CDR3 nucleotide sequence: TGTGCCAGCAGCAAAGTTCTACATTTCGGGGGGAGCAACACTGAAGCTTTCTTT.

CDR3 protein: CASSLRDSYSYEQYF. The DNA for the CDR3 is TGTGCCAGCAGCTTAAGGGACAGCTACTCCTACGAGCAGTACTTC. This sequence joins TRBV7-9 and TRBJ2-7; 7 bases fit TRBD1. CDR3 length: 15 amino acids. V dropped 2 bases and J dropped 0; count of bases not matched to a gene: 4. Per germline, CDR1 SEHNR and CDR2 FQNEAQ (reference sequence).

This chain joins TRBV19 and TRBJ2-7; 10 bases align to TRBD2. Germline CDR1 is LNHDA and CDR2 is SQIVND (reference sequence). V lost 6 bases, J lost 3 bases, and 11 bases stayed unmatched. This CDR3 is 16 amino acids long. This CDR3 reads CASSPGLAESYYEQYF. CDR3 bases: TGTGCCAGTAGCCCCGGACTAGCGGAGTCATACTACGAGCAGTACTTC.

Details on this clone: In the same sample, other DNA sequences code for this CDR3. This chain uses TRBV5-4 with TRBJ2-7; D remains ambiguous. The CDR3 spans 12 residues. V dropped 2 bases and J dropped 3 bases, with 6 bases sitting between them. Germline assignment: CDR1 SGHNT and CDR2 YYREEE (reference sequence). The CDR3 DNA follows: TGTGCCAGCAGCTTCGGCGTCTACGAGCAGTACTTC. Its translation is CASSFGVYEQYF.

The chain has TRBV5-1 and TRBJ2-1; a possible D gene is TRBD1 (6 bases). The germline V gene encodes CDR1 SGHRS and CDR2 YFSETQ. The V end was cut by 4 bases, the J end by 4 bases, with 15 bases between. This CDR3 spans 15 amino acids. The CDR3: CASSGTGLRYNEQFF. DNA of the CDR3: TGCGCCAGCAGCGGAACAGGGTTGCGTTACAATGAGCAGTTCTTC.

This clone was detected once. The chain recombines TRBV28 with TRBJ1-2; possible D gene TRBD1, 6 bases. Germline lookup yields CDR1 MDHEN and CDR2 SYDVKM. Trimming left V 6 bases short and J 2 bases short, with 13 bases between. This CDR3 comprises 14 residues. CDR3 sequence reads: CASRVQGTNYGYTF. For the CDR3, the DNA is TGTGCCAGCAGAGTCCAGGGGACCAACTATGGCTACACCTTC.

The rearrangement joins TRBV6-5 to TRBJ2-2; D not resolved. Per germline, CDR1 MNHEY and CDR2 SVGAGI. Trimming took off 9 bases at V and 7 bases at J, with 21 bases between the two ends. This CDR3 region has 15 residues. This CDR3 is CARYPGLPSGGELFF. The CDR3 DNA reads TGTGCCAGGTACCCTGGCTTACCTTCGGGCGGGGAGCTGTTTTTT.

This clone was detected ten times or more. A junction boundary mismatches the germline segment, possibly from a read error. The rearrangement joins TRBV5-1 to TRBJ1-5, with D tentatively TRBD1 (5 bases). The germline V gene encodes CDR1 SGHRS and CDR2 YFSETQ. The CDR3 contains 14 residues. This CDR3 reads CASSADSSHQPQHF. CDR3 coding DNA: TGCGCCAGCAGCGCCGACAGTAGCCATCAGCCCCAGCATTTT.

This clone came up once. The chain joins TRBV30 to TRBJ1-3; 7 bases align to TRBD1. Germline CDR1 GTSNPN, CDR2 SVGIG (reference sequence). The V gene end was trimmed by 4 bases and the J gene end by 0 bases; junction bases not matched to a gene: 6. CDR3 length equals 15 residues. The CDR3 protein is CAWTVGGYSGNTIYF. CDR3 nucleotide sequence: TGTGCCTGGACTGTAGGGGGCTACTCTGGAAACACCATATATTTT.

The rearrangement joins TRBV7-9 to TRBJ1-1; TRBD1 matches at 8 bases. Losses at the gene ends were 5 bases for V and 6 bases for J; bases not matched to a gene: 8. The germline V gene encodes CDR1 SEHNR and CDR2 FQNEAQ (reference sequence). There are 14 residues in the CDR3. The CDR3 region is CASSLSGQGAEAFF. The CDR3 nucleotides read TGTGCCAGCAGCCTTTCCGGACAGGGCGCTGAAGCTTTCTTT. The full variable domain, with the rest looked up from reference TRBV7-9 and TRBJ1-1, is DTGVSQNPRHKITKRGQNVTFRCDPISEHNRLYWYRQTLGQGPEFLTYFQNEAQLEKSRLLSDRFSAERPKGSFSTLEIQRTEQGDSAMYLCASSLSGQGAEAFFGQGTRLTVV.

This chain links TRBV5-6 with TRBJ2-1; D is unclear. The CDR3 covers 14 residues. Trimming stripped 0 bases from V and 3 bases from J, with 7 bases between. CDR1 and CDR2 (germline): SGHDT, YYEEEE. The CDR3: CASSLVSSYNEQFF. The CDR3 DNA follows: TGTGCCAGCAGCTTGGTTTCTAGCTACAATGAGCAGTTCTTC.